The source of this TCR beta chain is a study of shared clonotypes between healthy human individuals. Study-level points and caveats: In general, naive subsets displayed greater estimated richness than memory subsets did. Non-shared clonotypes showed lower generation probabilities than clonotypes common to all four donors.

Turning to this clone: The antigen remains undetermined.

CDR1 and CDR2 from the germline V gene are SGHNT and YYREEE (reference sequence). The germline V and J ends were trimmed by 1 base and 0 bases, with 13 bases remaining between them. CDR3 length: 16 residues. TCRdb's table, derived via immunoSEQ multiplex PCR, lists solely in-frame clones and lacks some. The sample includes some 2 million clones, 85% to 95% of them seen just once. The sequencing sample was made of naive CD4+ T cells sorted from blood. The subset denotes: CD45RA+ positively selected. This receptor was identified in a man aged 18 to 35 in good health. The rearrangement links TRBV5-4 to TRBJ1-2; D not certain. The CDR3 region is CASSLMASTANYGYTF. Here the CDR3 DNA reads TGTGCCAGCAGCTTGATGGCGAGCACAGCTAACTATGGCTACACCTTC. The full variable domain, with the rest looked up from reference TRBV5-4 and TRBJ1-2, is ETGVTQSPTHLIKTRGQQVTLRCSSQSGHNTVSWYQQALGQGPQFIFQYYREEENGRGNFPPRFSGLQFPNYSSELNVNALELDDSALYLCASSLMASTANYGYTFGSGTRLTVV.